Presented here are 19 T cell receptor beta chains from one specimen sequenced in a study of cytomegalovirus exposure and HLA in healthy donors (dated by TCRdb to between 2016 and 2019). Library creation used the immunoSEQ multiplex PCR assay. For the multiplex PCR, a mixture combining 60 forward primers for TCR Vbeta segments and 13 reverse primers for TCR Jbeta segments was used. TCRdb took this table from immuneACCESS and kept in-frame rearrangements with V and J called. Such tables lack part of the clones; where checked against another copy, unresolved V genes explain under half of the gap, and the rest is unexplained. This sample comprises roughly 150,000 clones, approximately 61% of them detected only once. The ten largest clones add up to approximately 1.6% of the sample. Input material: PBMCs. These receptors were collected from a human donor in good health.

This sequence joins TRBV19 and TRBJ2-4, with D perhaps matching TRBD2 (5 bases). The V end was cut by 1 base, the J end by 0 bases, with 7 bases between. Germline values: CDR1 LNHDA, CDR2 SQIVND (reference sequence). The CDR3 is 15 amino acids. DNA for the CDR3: TGTGCCAGTAGTATAGTTAGCGCAGCCAAAAACATTCAGTACTTC. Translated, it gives CASSIVSAAKNIQYF.

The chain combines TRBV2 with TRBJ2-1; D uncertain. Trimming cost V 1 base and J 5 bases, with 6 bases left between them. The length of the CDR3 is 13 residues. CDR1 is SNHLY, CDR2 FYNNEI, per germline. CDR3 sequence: CASSEGQNNEQFF. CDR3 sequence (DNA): TGTGCCAGCAGTGAAGGGCAGAACAATGAGCAGTTCTTC. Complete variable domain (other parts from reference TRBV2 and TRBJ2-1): EPEVTQTPSHQVTQMGQEVILRCVPISNHLYFYWYRQILGQKVEFLVSFYNNEISEKSEIFDDQFSVERPDGSNFTLKIRSTKLEDSAMYFCASSEGQNNEQFFGPGTRLTVL.

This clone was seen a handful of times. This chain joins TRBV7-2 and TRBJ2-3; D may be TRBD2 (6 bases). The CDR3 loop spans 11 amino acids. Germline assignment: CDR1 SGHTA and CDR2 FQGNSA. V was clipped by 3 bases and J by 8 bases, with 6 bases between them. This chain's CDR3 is CASSLGGTQYF. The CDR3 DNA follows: TGTGCCAGCAGCTTGGGAGGTACGCAGTATTTT.

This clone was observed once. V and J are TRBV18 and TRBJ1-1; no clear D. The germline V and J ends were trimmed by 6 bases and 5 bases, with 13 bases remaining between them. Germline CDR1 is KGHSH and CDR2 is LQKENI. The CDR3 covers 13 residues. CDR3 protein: CASSPGKGTEAFF. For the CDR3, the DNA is TGTGCCAGCTCCCCCGGGAAAGGGACTGAAGCTTTCTTT. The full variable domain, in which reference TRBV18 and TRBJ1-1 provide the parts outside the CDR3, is NAGVMQNPRHLVRRRGQEARLRCSPMKGHSHVYWYRQLPEEGLKFMVYLQKENIIDESGMPKERFSAEFPKEGPSILRIQQVVRGDSAAYFCASSPGKGTEAFFGQGTRLTVV.

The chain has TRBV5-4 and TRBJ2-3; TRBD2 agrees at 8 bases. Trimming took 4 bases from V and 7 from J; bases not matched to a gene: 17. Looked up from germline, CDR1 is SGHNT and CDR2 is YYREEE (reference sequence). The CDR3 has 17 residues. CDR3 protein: CASSPATSGADRNTQYF. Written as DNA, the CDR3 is TGTGCCAGCAGCCCGGCCACTAGCGGTGCTGACCGAAATACGCAGTATTTT.

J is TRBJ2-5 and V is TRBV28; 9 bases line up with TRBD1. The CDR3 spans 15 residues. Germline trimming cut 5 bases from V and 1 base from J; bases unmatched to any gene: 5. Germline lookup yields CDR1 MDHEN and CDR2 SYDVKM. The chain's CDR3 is CASSVPGQGQETQYF. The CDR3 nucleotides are TGTGCCAGCAGTGTGCCGGGACAGGGCCAAGAGACCCAGTACTTC. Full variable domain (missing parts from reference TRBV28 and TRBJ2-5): DVKVTQSSRYLVKRTGEKVFLECVQDMDHENMFWYRQDPGLGLRLIYFSYDVKMKEKGDIPEGYSVSREKKERFSLILESASTNQTSMYLCASSVPGQGQETQYFGPGTRLLVL.

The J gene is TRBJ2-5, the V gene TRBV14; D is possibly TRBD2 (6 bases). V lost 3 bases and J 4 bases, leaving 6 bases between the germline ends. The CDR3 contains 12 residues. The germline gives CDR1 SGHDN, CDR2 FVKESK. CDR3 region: CASSQGGETQYF. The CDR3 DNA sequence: TGTGCCAGCAGCCAGGGGGGAGAGACCCAGTACTTC.

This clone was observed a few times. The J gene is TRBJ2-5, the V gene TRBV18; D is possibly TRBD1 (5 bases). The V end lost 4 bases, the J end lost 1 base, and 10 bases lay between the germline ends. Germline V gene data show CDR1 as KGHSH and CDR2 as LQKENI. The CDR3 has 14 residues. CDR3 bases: TGTGCCAGCTCACAAGACAGAACCCAAGAGACCCAGTACTTC. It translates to CASSQDRTQETQYF.

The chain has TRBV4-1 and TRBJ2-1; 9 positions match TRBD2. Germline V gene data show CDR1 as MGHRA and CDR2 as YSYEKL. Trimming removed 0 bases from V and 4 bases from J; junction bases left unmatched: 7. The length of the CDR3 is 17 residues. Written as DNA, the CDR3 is TGCGCCAGCAGCCAAGATGAGGCGGGAGGGCCTTACAATGAGCAGTTCTTC. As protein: CASSQDEAGGPYNEQFF.

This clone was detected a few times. CDR3 protein: CAISHDRDEQYF. The CDR3 DNA reads as TGTGCCATCAGCCACGACAGGGACGAGCAGTACTTC. The chain uses TRBV10-3 and TRBJ2-7; 7 bases are shared with TRBD1. The germline V gene encodes CDR1 ENHRY and CDR2 SYGVKD. The CDR3 contains 12 residues. V shed 6 bases, J shed 5 bases, and the junction held 4 bases outside the gene matches.

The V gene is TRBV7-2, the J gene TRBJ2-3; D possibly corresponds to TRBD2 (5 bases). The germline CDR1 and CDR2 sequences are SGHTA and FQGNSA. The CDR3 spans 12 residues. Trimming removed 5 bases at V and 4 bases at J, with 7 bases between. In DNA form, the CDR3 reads TGTGCCAGCAGCACCGGGGCAGATACGCAGTATTTT. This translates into CASSTGADTQYF. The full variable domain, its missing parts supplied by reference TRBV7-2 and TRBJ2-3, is GAGVSQSPSNKVTEKGKDVELRCDPISGHTALYWYRQSLGQGLEFLIYFQGNSAPDKSGLPSDRFSAERTGGSVSTLTIQRTQQEDSAVYLCASSTGADTQYFGPGTRLTVL.

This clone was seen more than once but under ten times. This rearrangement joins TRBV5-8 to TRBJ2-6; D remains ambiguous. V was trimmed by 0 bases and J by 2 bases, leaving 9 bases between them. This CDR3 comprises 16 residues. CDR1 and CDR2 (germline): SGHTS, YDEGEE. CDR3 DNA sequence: TGTGCCAGCAGCTTGGGACTGGCCGCTGGGGCCAACGTCCTGACTTTC. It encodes CASSLGLAAGANVLTF.

The chain's CDR3 is CSVEITGSGYSGANVLTF. Written as DNA, the CDR3 is TGCAGCGTTGAAATAACAGGGTCTGGCTACTCTGGGGCCAACGTCCTGACTTTC. The J gene is TRBJ2-6, the V gene TRBV29-1; D is perhaps TRBD1 (6 bases). Trimming removed 2 bases at V and 0 bases at J, with 17 bases between. CDR1 is SQVTM, CDR2 ANQGSEA, per germline. The CDR3 has 18 residues. The full variable domain, in which reference TRBV29-1 and TRBJ2-6 provide the parts outside the CDR3, is SAVISQKPSRDICQRGTSLTIQCQVDSQVTMMFWYRQQPGQSLTLIATANQGSEATYESGFVIDKFPISRPNLTFSTLTVSNMSPEDSSIYLCSVEITGSGYSGANVLTFGAGSRLTVL.

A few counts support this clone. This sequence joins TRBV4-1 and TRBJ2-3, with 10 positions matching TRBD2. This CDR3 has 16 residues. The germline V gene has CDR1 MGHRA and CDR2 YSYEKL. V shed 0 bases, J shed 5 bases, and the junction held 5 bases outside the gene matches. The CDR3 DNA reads TGCGCCAGCAGCCAAGAAGGGGCTAGCGGGAGAGATACGCAGTATTTT. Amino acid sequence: CASSQEGASGRDTQYF.

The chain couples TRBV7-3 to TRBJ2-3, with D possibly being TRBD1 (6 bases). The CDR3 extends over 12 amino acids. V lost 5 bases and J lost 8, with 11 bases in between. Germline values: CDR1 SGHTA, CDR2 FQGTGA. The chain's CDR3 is CASSHTQGTQYF. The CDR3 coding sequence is TGTGCCAGCAGCCACACACAGGGTACGCAGTATTTT. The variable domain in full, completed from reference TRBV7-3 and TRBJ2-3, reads GAGVSQTPSNKVTEKGKYVELRCDPISGHTALYWYRQSLGQGPEFLIYFQGTGAADDSGLPNDRFFAVRPEGSVSTLKIQRTERGDSAVYLCASSHTQGTQYFGPGTRLTVL.

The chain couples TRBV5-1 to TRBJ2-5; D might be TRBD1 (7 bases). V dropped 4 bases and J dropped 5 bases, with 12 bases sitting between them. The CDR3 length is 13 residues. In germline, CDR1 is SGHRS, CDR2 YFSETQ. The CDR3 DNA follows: TGCGCCAGCAGCCCAGGGGGGAAGGAGACCCAGTACTTC. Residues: CASSPGGKETQYF.

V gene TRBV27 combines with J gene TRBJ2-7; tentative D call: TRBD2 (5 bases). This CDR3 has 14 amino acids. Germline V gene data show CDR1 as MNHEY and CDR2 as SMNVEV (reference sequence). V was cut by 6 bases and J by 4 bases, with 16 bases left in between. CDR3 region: CASRGVSSGYEQYF. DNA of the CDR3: TGTGCCAGCAGGGGAGTCAGTTCGGGGTACGAGCAGTACTTC.

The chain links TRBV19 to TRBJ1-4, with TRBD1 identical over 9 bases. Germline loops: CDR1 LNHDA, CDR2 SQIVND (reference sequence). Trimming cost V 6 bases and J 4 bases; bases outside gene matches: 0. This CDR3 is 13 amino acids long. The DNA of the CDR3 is TGTGCCAGTAGGGACAGGGGTAATGAAAAACTGTTTTTT. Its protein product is CASRDRGNEKLFF.

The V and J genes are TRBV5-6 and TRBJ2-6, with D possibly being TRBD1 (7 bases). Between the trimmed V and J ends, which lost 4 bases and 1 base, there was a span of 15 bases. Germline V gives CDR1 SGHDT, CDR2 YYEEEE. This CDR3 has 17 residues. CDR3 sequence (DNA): TGTGCCAGCAGCGTACCCCAGGGGGGTTCTGGGGCCAACGTCCTGACTTTC. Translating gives CASSVPQGGSGANVLTF.